This T cell receptor beta chain was profiled in a study of robustness of blood B and T cell sequencing (dated by TCRdb to the late 2010s). Notes on the research overall: The goal of the study was to find out how much peripheral blood is required to reliably describe the TCRbeta and IgG repertoires of an individual. In each of the ten independently drawn blood samples, both the TCRbeta and the IgG repertoires were quantified. As technical replicates, two replicate TCRbeta cDNA libraries were made from one shared RNA pool taken from a single 10 ml draw. Findings and caveats that apply to the study as a whole: No improvement in the overlap of rare TCRbeta clonotypes was observed when tubes were pooled, implying that much larger blood volumes would be needed for rare TCRbeta clonotypes to be captured. Evidence of cross-contamination, likely resulting from batch processing, was observed in one pair of TCRbeta libraries, and the UMI-sequence pairs shared between the two libraries were removed. Between the technical replicate libraries, around 96% of the top 10,000 TCRbeta clonotypes in one library were also present in the other library. When 3 or 4 tubes (about 29-40 ml blood) were combined, saturation was approached in coverage of the top 10,000 TCRbeta clonotypes. The 1,000 most abundant TCRbeta clonotypes from the pooled draws were found in every single 10 ml sample. The TCRbeta rarefaction curves did not fully level off, which suggests under-sequencing or many low-abundance clonotypes. Immediate fractionation was required for EDTA tubes, so the use of EDTA tubes in multi-site collections was limited.

Trimming takes 2 bases from V and 3 bases from J, and the germline ends sit 8 bases apart. Measured from the cysteine to the phenylalanine, the CDR3 is 14 residues long. Left in the record is the CDR3 DNA by itself, 42 bases read in frame from the first base. The germline V gene provides CDR1 MNHEY and CDR2 SVGAGI. The receptor library was made with PCR. The data were produced on an Illumina MiSeq. cDNA was made using SMARTScribe reverse transcriptase and a 5' template-switch oligo that added a universal priming site. Each cDNA molecule was tagged by a 12-nucleotide random unique molecular identifier (UMI) carried on the template-switch oligo. During reverse transcription, chain-specific reverse primers targeted TCRbeta transcripts. Residual template-switch adapters were removed by uracil DNA glycosylase treatment, and cDNA was purified using a Qiagen MinElute kit. The first PCR ran for about 22 cycles with KAPA HiFi HotStart ReadyMix and step-out primers, divided among four 50 microliter reactions. Products of the first-round PCR were gel-purified before additional amplification. Illumina Nextera adapters were attached in a second approximately 8-cycle PCR, after which libraries were purified and pooled. The UMI barcode for each TCRbeta molecule was captured by a 50-nucleotide 5' read. The published analysis was carried out like this. Reads were grouped by UMI into consensus reads using the MIGEC toolkit. Final reads were produced by merging forward and reverse consensus reads with PEAR. A custom decontamination script removed identical UMI-sequence pairs shared across libraries, treating them as cross-sample contamination. MIGMAP, a wrapper around IgBLAST, was used for V(D)J assignment and CDR3 extraction. TCR clonotypes were defined by identical V gene, J gene and CDR3 amino acid sequence; CDR1 and CDR2 were not sequenced. The public reads were reprocessed in TCRdb via fastp at Q25 and MiXCR, keeping in-frame beta chains. Rows with a matching CDR3 protein are joined into one entry that keeps the most common DNA and genes. The authors' filters were not applied to this entry. The sample data list several thousand distinct CDR3 sequences, and about 50% of these were observed just once. Clones ranked in the top ten supply 20% to 25% of the sample.

In its sample, this clonotype was seen a few times. Its antigen is still unknown. No qualities accompany the bases; no much larger clone lies one base away. TCRbeta repertoires were quantified from mRNA rather than genomic DNA, which captures expressed receptors. Buffy coat leukocytes were collected into Trizol, and RNA was extracted with the Direct-zol RNA MiniPrep Plus kit without cell sorting. To separate plasma, buffy coat and red blood cells, EDTA blood tubes were immediately centrifuged at 4 degrees C. The sequence is built from TRBV6-5 and TRBJ1-5; TRBD1 might be the D gene, on 5 matching bases. The clonotype was recovered from a human donor in good health. The sequenced material came from peripheral blood. The bases are TGTGCCAGCAGTTACAGGGGCACCAATCAGCCCCAGCATTTT. It codes for CASSYRGTNQPQHF.